This T cell receptor beta chain was recovered during a study of T cell responses to AZD1222 COVID-19 vaccine. Study-level results: Among spike-specific TCRs, nearly half reportedly target unmutated variant regions. White British donors predominated, females outnumbered males, and clonal diversity was possibly underestimated.

A note on this clone: Its antigen is currently unknown.

Sequencing used immunoSEQ multiplex PCR; TCRdb keeps in-frame clones, though not all of them. Of 110,000 to 150,000 clones in the sample, around nine tenths were seen once. The source of this sequence is an adult who received the AZD1222 COVID-19 vaccine. The specimen comprised peripheral blood, sampled 28 days after the second AZD1222 dose.

In DNA form, the CDR3 reads TGCGCCAGCAGCTTGGACCCCTTGGGAAGCACAGATACGCAGTATTTT. This translates into CASSLDPLGSTDTQYF. The V and J genes are TRBV5-1 and TRBJ2-3; D remains ambiguous. The V gene lost 0 bases and the J gene lost 0 bases, with 11 bases spanning the gap. This CDR3 has 16 amino acids. Germline CDR1 is SGHRS and CDR2 is YFSETQ.